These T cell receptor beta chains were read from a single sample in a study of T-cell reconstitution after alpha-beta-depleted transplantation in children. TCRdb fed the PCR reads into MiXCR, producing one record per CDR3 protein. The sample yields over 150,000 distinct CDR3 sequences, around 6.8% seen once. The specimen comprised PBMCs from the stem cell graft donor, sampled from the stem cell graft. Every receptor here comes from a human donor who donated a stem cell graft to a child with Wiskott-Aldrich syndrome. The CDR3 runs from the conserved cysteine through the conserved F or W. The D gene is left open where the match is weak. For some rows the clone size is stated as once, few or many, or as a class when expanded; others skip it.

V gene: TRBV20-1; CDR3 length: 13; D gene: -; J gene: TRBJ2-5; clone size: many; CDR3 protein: CSARGPTQETQYF; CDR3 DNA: TGCAGTGCTAGAGGACCAACCCAAGAGACCCAGTACTTC
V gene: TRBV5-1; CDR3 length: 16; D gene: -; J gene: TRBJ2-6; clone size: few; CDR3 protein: CASSRPLLTGANVLTF; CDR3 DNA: TGCGCCAGCAGCCGGCCCCTGCTGACGGGGGCCAACGTCCTGACTTTC
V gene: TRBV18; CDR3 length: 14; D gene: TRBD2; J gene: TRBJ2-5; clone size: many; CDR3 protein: CASSPAGEGETQYF; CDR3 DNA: TGTGCCAGCTCACCAGCGGGAGAGGGAGAGACCCAGTACTTC
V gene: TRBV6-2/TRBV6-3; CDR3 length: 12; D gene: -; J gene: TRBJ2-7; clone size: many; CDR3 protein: CASSPRLREQYF; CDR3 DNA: TGTGCCAGCAGTCCCCGTCTGCGGGAGCAGTACTTC
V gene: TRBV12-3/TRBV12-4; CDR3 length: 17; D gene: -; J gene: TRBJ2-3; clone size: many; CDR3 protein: CASSSLGSRASTDTQYF; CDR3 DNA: TGTGCCAGCAGTTCCCTGGGCAGCCGTGCCAGCACAGATACGCAGTATTTT
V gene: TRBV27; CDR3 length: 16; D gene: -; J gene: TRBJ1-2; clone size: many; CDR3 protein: CASSYLPRVPGHGYTF; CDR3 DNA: TGTGCCAGCAGTTATCTACCCAGGGTTCCTGGCCATGGCTACACCTTC
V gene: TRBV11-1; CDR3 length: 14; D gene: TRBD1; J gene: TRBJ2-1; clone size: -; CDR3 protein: CASSADRGNNEQFF; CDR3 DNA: TGTGCCAGCAGCGCCGACAGGGGAAACAATGAGCAGTTCTTC
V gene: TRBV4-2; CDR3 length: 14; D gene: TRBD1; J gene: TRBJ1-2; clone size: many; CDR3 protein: CASSPLGGNYGYTF; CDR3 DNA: TGTGCCAGCAGCCCACTAGGGGGCAACTATGGCTACACCTTC
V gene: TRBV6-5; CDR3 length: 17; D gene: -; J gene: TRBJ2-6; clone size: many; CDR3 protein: CASSYSKGSSGANVLTF; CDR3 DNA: TGTGCCAGCAGTTACTCGAAGGGCAGCTCTGGGGCCAACGTCCTGACTTTC
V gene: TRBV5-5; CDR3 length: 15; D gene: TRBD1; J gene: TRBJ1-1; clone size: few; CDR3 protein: CASSSNRDRGTEAFF; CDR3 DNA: TGTGCCAGCAGCTCAAACCGGGACAGGGGCACTGAAGCTTTCTTT
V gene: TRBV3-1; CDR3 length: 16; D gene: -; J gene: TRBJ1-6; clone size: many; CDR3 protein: CASSQDYDSGASPLHF; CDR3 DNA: TGTGCCAGCAGCCAAGATTACGACAGTGGGGCTTCACCCCTCCACTTT
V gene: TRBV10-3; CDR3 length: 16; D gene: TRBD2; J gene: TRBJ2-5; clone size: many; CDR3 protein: CAISSLAGGPGETQYF; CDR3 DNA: TGTGCCATCAGTTCCCTAGCGGGAGGGCCGGGAGAGACCCAGTACTTC
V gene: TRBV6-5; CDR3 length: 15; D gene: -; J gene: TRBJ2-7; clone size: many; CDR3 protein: CASSYGSGSPYEQYF; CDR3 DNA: TGTGCCAGCAGTTACGGGTCAGGTTCCCCATACGAGCAGTACTTC
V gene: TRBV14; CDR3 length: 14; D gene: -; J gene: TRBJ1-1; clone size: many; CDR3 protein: CASSLQRWGTEAFF; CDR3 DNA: TGTGCCAGCAGCCTGCAGAGATGGGGGACTGAAGCTTTCTTT
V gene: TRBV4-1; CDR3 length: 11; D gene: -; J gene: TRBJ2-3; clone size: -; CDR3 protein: CASSQAYTQYF; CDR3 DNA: TGCGCCAGCAGCCAAGCCTATACGCAGTATTTT
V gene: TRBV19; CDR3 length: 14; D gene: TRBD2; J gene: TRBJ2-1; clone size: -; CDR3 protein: CASSINGGSDEQFF; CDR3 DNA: TGTGCCAGTAGTATTAATGGCGGGAGCGATGAGCAGTTCTTC
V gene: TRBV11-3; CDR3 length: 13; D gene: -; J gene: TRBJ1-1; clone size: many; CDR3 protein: CASSLGPEGGAFF; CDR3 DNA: TGTGCCAGCAGCTTAGGGCCAGAGGGGGGAGCTTTCTTT
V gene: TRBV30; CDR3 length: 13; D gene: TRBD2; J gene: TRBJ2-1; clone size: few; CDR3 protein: CAWSPLAGGKEFF; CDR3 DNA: TGTGCCTGGAGTCCACTAGCGGGAGGGAAGGAGTTCTTC
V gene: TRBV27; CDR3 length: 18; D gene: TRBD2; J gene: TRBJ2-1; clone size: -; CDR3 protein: CASSLFLARGGSINEQFF; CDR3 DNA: TGTGCCAGCAGTTTATTCCTAGCCCGGGGGGGGAGTATAAATGAGCAGTTCTTC
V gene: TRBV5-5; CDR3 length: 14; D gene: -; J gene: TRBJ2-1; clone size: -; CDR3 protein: CASGPGDGSIEQFF; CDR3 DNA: TGTGCCAGCGGCCCCGGGGACGGGTCGATCGAGCAGTTCTTC
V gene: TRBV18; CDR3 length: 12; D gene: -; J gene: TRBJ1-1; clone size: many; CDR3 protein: CASSPRATEAFF; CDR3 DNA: TGTGCCAGCTCACCACGGGCCACTGAAGCTTTCTTT
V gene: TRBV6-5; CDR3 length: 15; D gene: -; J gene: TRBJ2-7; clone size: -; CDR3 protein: CASSFPGPSSYEQYF; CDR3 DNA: TGTGCCAGCAGTTTCCCCGGCCCTAGCTCCTACGAGCAGTACTTC
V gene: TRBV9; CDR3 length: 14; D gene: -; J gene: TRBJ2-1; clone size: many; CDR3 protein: CASSESARDNEQFF; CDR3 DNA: TGTGCCAGCAGCGAGTCAGCGAGAGACAATGAGCAGTTCTTC
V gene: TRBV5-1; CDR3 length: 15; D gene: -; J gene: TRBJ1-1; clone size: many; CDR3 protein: CASSVNREMNTEAFF; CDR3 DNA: TGCGCCAGCAGCGTAAACAGGGAGATGAACACTGAAGCTTTCTTT
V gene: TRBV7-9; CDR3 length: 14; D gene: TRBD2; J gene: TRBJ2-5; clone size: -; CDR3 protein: CASRRAGGQETQYF; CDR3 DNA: TGTGCCAGCAGGCGGGCGGGAGGTCAAGAGACCCAGTACTTC
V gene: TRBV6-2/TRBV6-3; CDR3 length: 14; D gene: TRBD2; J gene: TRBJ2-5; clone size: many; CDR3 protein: CASSKRGSQETQYF; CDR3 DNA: TGTGCCAGCAGTAAGCGGGGGAGTCAAGAGACCCAGTACTTC
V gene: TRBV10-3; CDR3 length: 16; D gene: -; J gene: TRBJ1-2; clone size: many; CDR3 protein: CAISESGPRDYGGYTF; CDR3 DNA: TGTGCCATCAGTGAGTCGGGCCCTCGTGATTACGGTGGCTACACCTTC
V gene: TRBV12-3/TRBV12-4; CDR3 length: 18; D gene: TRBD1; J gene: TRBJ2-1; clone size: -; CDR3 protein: CASCPGTGDPQRGNEQFF; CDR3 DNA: TGTGCCAGCTGCCCCGGGACAGGGGACCCTCAAAGGGGCAATGAGCAGTTCTTC
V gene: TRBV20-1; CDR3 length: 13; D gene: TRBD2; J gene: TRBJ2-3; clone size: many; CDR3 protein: CSASAGGTDTQYF; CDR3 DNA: TGCAGTGCTTCAGCGGGGGGCACAGATACGCAGTATTTT
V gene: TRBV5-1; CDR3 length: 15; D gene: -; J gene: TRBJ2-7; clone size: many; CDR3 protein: CASSLMGMGQDQQYF; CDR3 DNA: TGCGCCAGCAGCTTGATGGGAATGGGACAAGACCAGCAGTACTTC
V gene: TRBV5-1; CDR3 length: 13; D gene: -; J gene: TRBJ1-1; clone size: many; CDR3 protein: CASRRDMNTEAFF; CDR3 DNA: TGCGCCAGCAGGAGGGACATGAACACTGAAGCTTTCTTT
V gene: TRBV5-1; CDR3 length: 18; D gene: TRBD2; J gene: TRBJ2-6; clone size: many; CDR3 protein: CASSLGLADFSGANVLTF; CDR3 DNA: TGCGCCAGCAGCTTAGGCCTAGCGGACTTCTCTGGGGCCAACGTCCTGACTTTC
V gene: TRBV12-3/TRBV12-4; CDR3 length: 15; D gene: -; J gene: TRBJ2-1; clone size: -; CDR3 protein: CASSPFGRVQGEQFF; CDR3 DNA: TGTGCCAGCAGTCCTTTTGGGCGGGTACAGGGTGAGCAGTTCTTC
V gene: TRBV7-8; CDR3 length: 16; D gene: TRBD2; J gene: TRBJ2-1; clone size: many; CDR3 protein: CASSLRTSGSGDEQFF; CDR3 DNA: TGTGCCAGCAGCTTACGGACTAGCGGGAGTGGCGATGAGCAGTTCTTC
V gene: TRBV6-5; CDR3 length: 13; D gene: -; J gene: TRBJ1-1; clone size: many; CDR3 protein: CASRFTLNTEAFF; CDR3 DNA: TGTGCCAGCAGATTTACTCTGAACACTGAAGCTTTCTTT
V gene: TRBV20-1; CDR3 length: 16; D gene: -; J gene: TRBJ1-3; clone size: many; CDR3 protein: CSARGIASKSGNTIYF; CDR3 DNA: TGCAGTGCTAGGGGGATAGCCTCGAAATCTGGAAACACCATATATTTT
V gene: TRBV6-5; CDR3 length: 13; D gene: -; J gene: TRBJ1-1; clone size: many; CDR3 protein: CASSYTRNAEAFF; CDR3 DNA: TGTGCCAGCAGTTACACACGAAACGCCGAAGCTTTCTTT
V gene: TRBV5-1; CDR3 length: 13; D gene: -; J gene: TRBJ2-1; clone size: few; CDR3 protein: CASSQKSGGEQFF; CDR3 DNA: TGCGCCAGCAGCCAGAAGAGCGGCGGTGAGCAGTTCTTC
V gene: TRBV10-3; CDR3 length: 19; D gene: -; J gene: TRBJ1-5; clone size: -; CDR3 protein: CAISDSTGETINSNQPQHF; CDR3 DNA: TGTGCCATCAGTGACTCGACAGGAGAAACAATAAATAGCAATCAGCCCCAGCATTTT
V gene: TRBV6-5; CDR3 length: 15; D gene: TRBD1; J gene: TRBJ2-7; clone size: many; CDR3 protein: CASRGTGGGFSEQYF; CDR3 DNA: TGTGCCAGCAGAGGGACAGGGGGCGGTTTTTCCGAGCAGTACTTC
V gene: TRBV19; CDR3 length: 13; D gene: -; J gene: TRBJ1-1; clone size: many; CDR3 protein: CASSTGYGTEAFF; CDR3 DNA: TGTGCCAGTAGTACTGGTTATGGCACTGAAGCTTTCTTT
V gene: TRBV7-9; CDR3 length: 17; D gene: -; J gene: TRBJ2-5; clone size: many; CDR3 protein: CASSPPYGGNSLETQYF; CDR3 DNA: TGTGCCAGCAGCCCACCTTACGGAGGGAATTCCCTGGAGACCCAGTACTTC
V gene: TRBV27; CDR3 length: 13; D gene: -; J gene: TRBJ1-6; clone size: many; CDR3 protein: CASSLFPSSPLHF; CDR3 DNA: TGTGCCAGCAGTTTGTTCCCCTCGTCGCCCCTCCACTTT
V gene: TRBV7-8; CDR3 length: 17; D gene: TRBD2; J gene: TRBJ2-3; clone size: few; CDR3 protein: CASSSDPGGASTDTQYF; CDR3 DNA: TGTGCCAGCAGCTCGGACCCGGGGGGGGCATCAACGGATACGCAGTATTTT
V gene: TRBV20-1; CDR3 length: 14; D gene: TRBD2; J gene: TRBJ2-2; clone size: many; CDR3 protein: CSVSSGRATGELFF; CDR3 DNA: TGCAGTGTTTCCAGCGGGAGGGCGACCGGGGAGCTGTTTTTT
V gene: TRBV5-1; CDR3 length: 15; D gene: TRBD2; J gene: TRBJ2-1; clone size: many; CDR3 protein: CASSFLAGSYNEQFF; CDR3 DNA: TGCGCCAGCAGCTTTCTAGCGGGATCCTACAATGAGCAGTTCTTC
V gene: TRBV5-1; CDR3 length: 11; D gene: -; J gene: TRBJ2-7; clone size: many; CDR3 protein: CASSEQVEQYF; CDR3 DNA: TGCGCCAGCAGTGAGCAGGTCGAGCAGTACTTC
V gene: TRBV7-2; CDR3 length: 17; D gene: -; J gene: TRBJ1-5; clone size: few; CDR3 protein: CASSLAPRGTSNQPQHF; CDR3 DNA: TGTGCCAGCAGCTTAGCCCCAAGGGGAACGAGCAATCAGCCCCAGCATTTT
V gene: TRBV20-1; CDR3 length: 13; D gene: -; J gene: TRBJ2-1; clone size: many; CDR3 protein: CSALSRRVNEQFF; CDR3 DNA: TGCAGTGCTCTTAGCCGCCGGGTGAATGAGCAGTTCTTC
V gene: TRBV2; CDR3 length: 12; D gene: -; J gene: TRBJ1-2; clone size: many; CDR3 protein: CASRGSNYGYTF; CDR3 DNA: TGTGCCAGCAGAGGGTCGAACTATGGCTACACCTTC
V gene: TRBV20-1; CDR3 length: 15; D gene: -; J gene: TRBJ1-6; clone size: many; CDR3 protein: CSASPTWGIPTPLHF; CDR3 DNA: TGCAGTGCTAGTCCTACCTGGGGGATCCCCACTCCCCTCCACTTT
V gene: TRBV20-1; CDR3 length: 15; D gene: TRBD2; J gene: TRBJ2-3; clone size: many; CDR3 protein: CSARAASGRTDTQYF; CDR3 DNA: TGCAGTGCTAGAGCGGCTAGCGGGCGCACAGATACGCAGTATTTT
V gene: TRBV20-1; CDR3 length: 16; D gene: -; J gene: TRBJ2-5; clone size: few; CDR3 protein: CSVADSHYKVQETQYF; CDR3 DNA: TGCAGCGTTGCCGACAGTCATTATAAAGTTCAAGAGACCCAGTACTTC
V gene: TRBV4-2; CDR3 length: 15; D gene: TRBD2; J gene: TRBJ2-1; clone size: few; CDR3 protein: CASSPEGTSTNEQFF; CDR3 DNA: TGTGCCAGCAGCCCTGAAGGGACTAGCACCAATGAGCAGTTCTTC